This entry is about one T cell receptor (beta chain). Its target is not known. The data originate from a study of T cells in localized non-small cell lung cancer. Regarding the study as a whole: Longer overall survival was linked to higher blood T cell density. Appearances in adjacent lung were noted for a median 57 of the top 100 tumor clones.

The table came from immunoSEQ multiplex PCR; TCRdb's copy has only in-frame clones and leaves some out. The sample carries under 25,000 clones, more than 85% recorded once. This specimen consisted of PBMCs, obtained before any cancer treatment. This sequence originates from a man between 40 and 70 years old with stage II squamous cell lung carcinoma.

The DNA of the CDR3 is TGTGCCAGCAGCTTTCAATTAAAGGGGGGGTACCAAGAGACCCAGTACTTC. Amino acids: CASSFQLKGGYQETQYF. The V call is TRBV7-6, the J call TRBJ2-5; tentatively, D is TRBD2 (7 bases). With 3 bases removed from V and 0 bases from J, the gap between germline ends came to 17 bases. The length of the CDR3 is 17 residues. Germline loops: CDR1 SGHVS, CDR2 FNYEAQ. Filled out from reference TRBV7-6 and TRBJ2-5, the complete variable domain reads GAGVSQSPRYKVTKRGQDVALRCDPISGHVSLYWYRQALGQGPEFLTYFNYEAQQDKSGLPNDRFSAERPEGSISTLTIQRTEQRDSAMYRCASSFQLKGGYQETQYFGPGTRLLVL.